These T cell receptor beta chains were read from a single sample in a study of blood T cell repertoires in COVID-19. Profiling relied on immunoSEQ multiplex PCR, and the TCRdb table lists in-frame clones only, not all of them. The sample contains a few hundred thousand clones, around 90% of which appear only once. The material sequenced was peripheral blood. The receptors originated from a woman aged 70 to 79 with COVID-19, enrolled during active disease. The CDR3 runs from the conserved cysteine through the conserved F or W. The D gene is left open where the match is weak. Clone size is shown for a subset of rows, as once, few, many or a class of expanded clone.

v_gene	d_gene	abundance	j_gene	CDR3nt	CDR3aa
TRBV3-1/TRBV3-2	.	.	TRBJ1-6	TGTGCCAGCAGCCAAGTGCGACTGCGACAGGCCTCTATTTTCCAACGTTCACCCCTCCACTTT	CASSQVRLRQASIFQRSPLHF
TRBV4-3	.	few	TRBJ2-7	TGCGCCAGCAGCCAAGGGCCAGGTAGGACCTACGAGCAGTACTTC	CASSQGPGRTYEQYF
TRBV18	.	.	TRBJ1-5	TGTGCCAGCTCACCGAGCCCCCCCGCAAATCAGCCCCAGCATTTT	CASSPSPPANQPQHF
TRBV3-1/TRBV3-2	TRBD2	.	TRBJ2-4	TGTGCCAGCAGCCAAGACCTAGCGGGCGGAAACATTCAGTACTTC	CASSQDLAGGNIQYF
TRBV7-9	TRBD1	once	TRBJ2-7	TGTGCCAGCAGCCCAACGACAGGGGGAGAACTACGACAGCAGTACTTC	CASSPTTGGELRQQYF
TRBV5-6	.	.	TRBJ2-3	TGTGCCAGCAGCTTGGGACTTGGGGCTACTCGCACAGATACGCAGTATTTT	CASSLGLGATRTDTQYF
TRBV4-1	.	.	TRBJ1-1	TGCGCCAGCAGCCAGGGGCATTCGGGTGACACTGAAGCTTTCTTT	CASSQGHSGDTEAFF
TRBV6-5	TRBD1	.	TRBJ1-2	TGTGCCAGCAGTTTGGACAGGGGAGTCAGCTATGGCTACACCTTC	CASSLDRGVSYGYTF
TRBV18	TRBD1	.	TRBJ2-5	TGTGCCAGCTCACACCGTGGACAGGGTAGAGAGACCCAGTACTTC	CASSHRGQGRETQYF
TRBV12-3/TRBV12-4	.	.	TRBJ1-1	TGTGCCAGCAGTACTCAGGGTTACACTGAAGCTTTCTTT	CASSTQGYTEAFF
TRBV5-1	TRBD1	.	TRBJ1-2	TGCGCCAGCAGCGTGGACAGGGAATATGGCTACACCTTC	CASSVDREYGYTF
TRBV21-1	.	once	TRBJ1-2	TGTGCCAGCAGCAAAGAACAGGGGAACTATGGCTACACCTTC	CASSKEQGNYGYTF
TRBV20-1	.	.	TRBJ1-4	TGCAGTGGAGGAACTAATGAAAAACTGTTTTTT	CSGGTNEKLFF
TRBV6-5	TRBD1	once	TRBJ1-1	TGTGCCAGCAGCGGACAGGAGGACACTGAAGCTTTCTTT	CASSGQEDTEAFF
TRBV7-9	.	.	TRBJ1-2	TGTGCCAGCAGCACGGGACTAATCCTCTCGACCTTC	CASSTGLILSTF
TRBV6-2/TRBV6-3	.	.	TRBJ1-2	TGTGCCAGCAGTTACGACGGCAGGGGTAACTATGGCTACACCTTC	CASSYDGRGNYGYTF
TRBV12-3/TRBV12-4	.	few	TRBJ1-2	TGTGCCAGCAGTTCAGTCCGAAACTATGGCTACACCTTC	CASSSVRNYGYTF
TRBV2	.	.	TRBJ2-1	TGTGCCAGCAGGCGAAGTGATGGTGCCTACAATGAGCAGTTCTTC	CASRRSDGAYNEQFF
TRBV7-2	TRBD2	.	TRBJ2-7	TGTGCCAGCAGCTTAGTTGCGGCGACTAGCGGGAGCTCCTACGAGCAGTACTTC	CASSLVAATSGSSYEQYF
TRBV15	TRBD1	.	TRBJ1-4	TGTGCCACCAATCGGGGACAGGGTGAAAAACTGTTTTTT	CATNRGQGEKLFF